This passage covers 21 T cell receptor beta chains from one sample sequenced in a study of cytomegalovirus exposure and HLA in healthy donors. Researchers ran the PCR with 60 Vbeta and 13 Jbeta primers. This table comes from immunoSEQ multiplex PCR, and its TCRdb copy is limited to in-frame clones, with some not included. The sample includes some 220,000 clones, roughly 91% of them seen just once. Sequencing used PBMCs. These receptor sequences come from a woman between 18 and 30 years old in good health and CMV-seronegative.

The chain recombines TRBV7-7 with TRBJ2-1, with 8 positions matching TRBD2. Germline CDR1 is SSHAT and CDR2 is FNYEAQ (reference sequence). The CDR3 is made up of 15 amino acids. V lost 2 bases and J lost 2; bases outside the gene matches: 2. The CDR3: CASSLNGGAYNEQFF. In DNA form, the CDR3 reads TGTGCCAGCAGCTTAAACGGGGGGGCCTACAATGAGCAGTTCTTC.

V and J are TRBV6-5 and TRBJ2-7; D might be TRBD1 (6 bases). The CDR3 is 12 residues long. The V end lost 2 bases, the J end lost 11 bases, and 13 bases lay between the germline ends. Germline V gene lookup returns CDR1 MNHEY and CDR2 SVGAGI. CDR3 nucleotide sequence: TGTGCCAGCAGTTACGGCGAACAGGGTAAGTACTTC. Residues: CASSYGEQGKYF.

This rearrangement joins TRBV7-9 to TRBJ2-1; a weak D match, TRBD1 (6 bases). The germline V gene has CDR1 SEHNR and CDR2 FQNEAQ (reference sequence). This CDR3 has 17 amino acids. V dropped 3 bases and J dropped 1 base, with 16 bases sitting between them. CDR3 bases: TGTGCCAGCAGCTTCCCCCAGGGGTACGTTTCCTACAATGAGCAGTTCTTC. Protein: CASSFPQGYVSYNEQFF.

The chain combines TRBV29-1 with TRBJ2-7; D perhaps matches TRBD1 (5 bases). The germline V gene encodes CDR1 SQVTM and CDR2 ANQGSEA. This CDR3 comprises 12 residues. V lost 4 bases and J lost 3, with 10 bases in between. The CDR3 sequence: CSVVGPNYEQYF. DNA of the CDR3: TGCAGCGTTGTGGGGCCGAACTACGAGCAGTACTTC.

DNA for the CDR3: TGCGCCAGCAGCCTTTCAGGGGCAGGTCTCTCTGAAGCTTTCTTT. This sequence encodes CASSLSGAGLSEAFF. This sequence joins TRBV5-1 and TRBJ1-1; tentatively, D is TRBD1 (6 bases). V lost 4 bases, J lost 6 bases, and 19 bases lay in between. CDR3 length: 15 amino acids. Germline values: CDR1 SGHRS, CDR2 YFSETQ.

The chain has TRBV30 and TRBJ2-7; no clear D gene. Germline V gives CDR1 GTSNPN, CDR2 SVGIG (reference sequence). V lost 4 bases to trimming and J lost 2 bases, with 15 bases between them. The CDR3 loop spans 14 amino acids. The CDR3 here is CAWTQAGFPYEQYF. As DNA, the CDR3 is TGTGCCTGGACCCAGGCAGGATTCCCCTACGAGCAGTACTTC.

This chain links TRBV29-1 with TRBJ2-1; 9 bases agree with TRBD2. The length of the CDR3 is 13 residues. J gave up 6 bases and V 6 bases, and 6 bases lay outside the gene matches. CDR1 and CDR2 (germline): SQVTM, ANQGSEA. CDR3 sequence: CSVRGGGSNEQFF. CDR3 sequence (DNA): TGCAGCGTACGCGGGGGGGGGAGCAATGAGCAGTTCTTC.

The J gene is TRBJ1-2, the V gene TRBV21-1; TRBD1, the D gene given by the table, was not confirmed from the DNA. TRBV21-1 is described as a pseudogene. The length of the CDR3 is 16 residues. Written as DNA, the CDR3 is TGTGCCAGCAGCAAATGGAGGACAGGGGGGTTTGATGGCTACACCTTC. The encoded protein is CASSKWRTGGFDGYTF.

This chain connects TRBV6-5 to TRBJ2-2, with TRBD1 matching 8 bases. Germline CDR1 reads MNHEY; CDR2 reads SVGAGI. This CDR3 region has 15 residues. Germline trimming cut 6 bases from V and 7 bases from J; bases unmatched to any gene: 10. DNA for the CDR3: TGTGCCAGCAGCTACCGGACAGGGCCCCACGGGGAGCTGTTTTTT. Its translation is CASSYRTGPHGELFF.

This clone showed up just once. The chain couples TRBV5-4 to TRBJ2-4; 12 bases are a match to TRBD2. The CDR3 loop spans 16 amino acids. V shed 4 bases and J 2 bases; nucleotides not matched to a gene: 4. Looked up from germline, CDR1 is SGHNT and CDR2 is YYREEE (reference sequence). This chain's CDR3 is CASSNTSGGSKNIQYF. The CDR3 DNA is TGTGCCAGCAGCAATACTAGCGGGGGGTCCAAAAACATTCAGTACTTC.

The rearrangement joins TRBV4-3 to TRBJ1-2, with 7 bases aligning to TRBD1. V shed 3 bases and J 4 bases; nucleotides not matched to a gene: 5. The CDR3 is 14 amino acids. The germline V gene has CDR1 LGHNA and CDR2 YSLEER. In DNA, the CDR3 is TGCGCCAGCAGCCAGATTTCAGGGGGCTATGGCTACACCTTC. It encodes CASSQISGGYGYTF.

V is TRBV6-1 and J is TRBJ2-7; 8 nucleotides agree with TRBD1. The CDR3 contains 13 residues. Germline V gene sequence: CDR1 MNHNS, CDR2 SASEGT. The J segment lost 5 bases and the V segment lost 4 bases, leaving 4 bases of the junction unmatched. CDR3 bases: TGTGCCAGCAGTGGGACAGGGTACAACGAGCAGTACTTC. This sequence encodes CASSGTGYNEQYF.

This sequence joins TRBV15 and TRBJ2-1; TRBD2 might be the D (6 bases). V dropped 0 bases and J dropped 8 bases, with 20 bases sitting between them. This CDR3 is built from 17 residues. Germline CDR1 is LNHNV and CDR2 is YYDKDF (reference sequence). CDR3 DNA: TGTGCCACCAGCAGAGATCATGGAGGGAGTGTAGGTCATGAGCAGTTCTTC. This codes for CATSRDHGGSVGHEQFF.

This rearrangement joins TRBV11-2 to TRBJ1-1, with 8 bases lining up with TRBD1. This CDR3 is 14 amino acids long. The germline gives CDR1 SGHAT, CDR2 FQNNGV. The V gene end was trimmed by 5 bases and the J gene end by 4 bases; junction bases not matched to a gene: 6. This chain's CDR3 is CASSPGGYGTEAFF. The DNA of the CDR3 is TGTGCCAGCAGCCCAGGGGGCTACGGCACTGAAGCTTTCTTT.

This rearrangement joins TRBV5-1 to TRBJ2-2; 7 nucleotides align to TRBD1. Germline CDR1 and CDR2: SGHRS and YFSETQ. The length of the CDR3 is 16 residues. V shed 0 bases and J 6 bases; nucleotides not matched to a gene: 8. This CDR3 is CASSLDGRGSSGELFF. The CDR3 DNA follows: TGCGCCAGCAGCTTGGATGGCAGGGGGAGCTCCGGGGAGCTGTTTTTT.

The V call is TRBV4-1, the J call TRBJ1-1, with D tentatively TRBD1 (5 bases). Trimming removed 3 bases from V and 9 bases from J, with 26 bases in between. The CDR3 runs 17 residues. Germline CDR1 reads MGHRA; CDR2 reads YSYEKL. DNA for the CDR3: TGCGCCAGCAGCCACAAGGTCCGGGGGACGCACATTCACAAAGCTTTCTTT. Translated, it gives CASSHKVRGTHIHKAFF.

The V and J genes are TRBV7-2 and TRBJ1-2, with a tentative D call TRBD1 (6 bases). The CDR3 is 14 residues long. From germline, CDR1 is SGHTA and CDR2 FQGNSA. V lost 6 bases and J lost 5, with 16 bases in between. For the CDR3, the DNA is TGTGCCAGCAGTCCTCGGGCAGGGGAATATGGCTACACCTTC. Translated, it gives CASSPRAGEYGYTF.

The count of this clone is one. This chain uses TRBV6-1 with TRBJ1-1, with no clear D. Germline V gene data show CDR1 as MNHNS and CDR2 as SASEGT. This CDR3 comprises 13 residues. V lost 2 bases to trimming and J lost 8 bases, with 12 bases between them. CDR3 DNA: TGTGCCAGCAGTGAACCCCCGCGCGTGGAAGCTTTCTTT. It yields the protein CASSEPPRVEAFF.

The V gene is TRBV19, the J gene TRBJ2-7; 9 bases fit TRBD1. V lost 5 bases to trimming and J lost 3 bases; unmatched junction nucleotides: 5. The germline CDR1 and CDR2 sequences are LNHDA and SQIVND (reference sequence). This CDR3 spans 14 amino acids. In DNA, the CDR3 is TGTGCCAGTAGTGCGGGGGACAGGGTCTACGAGCAGTACTTC. Amino acids: CASSAGDRVYEQYF.

The chain is built from TRBV6-5 and TRBJ1-2; tentative D call: TRBD1 (6 bases). Trimming pared 0 bases from V and 4 bases from J, leaving 12 bases between. The CDR3 has 15 amino acids. Germline-derived CDR1 and CDR2 are MNHEY and SVGAGI. The CDR3 spells CASSYSRGGGYGYTF. CDR3 bases: TGTGCCAGCAGTTACTCGCGGGGGGGCGGCTATGGCTACACCTTC.

The rearrangement joins TRBV6-5 to TRBJ1-2, with 9 bases fitting TRBD1. Germline V gives CDR1 MNHEY, CDR2 SVGAGI. With V trimmed by 6 bases and J by 2 bases, 4 bases remained unmatched. The CDR3 extends over 14 amino acids. The DNA for the CDR3 is TGTGCCAGCAGGAGGACAGGGGCGAACTATGGCTACACCTTC. Amino acid sequence: CASRRTGANYGYTF.